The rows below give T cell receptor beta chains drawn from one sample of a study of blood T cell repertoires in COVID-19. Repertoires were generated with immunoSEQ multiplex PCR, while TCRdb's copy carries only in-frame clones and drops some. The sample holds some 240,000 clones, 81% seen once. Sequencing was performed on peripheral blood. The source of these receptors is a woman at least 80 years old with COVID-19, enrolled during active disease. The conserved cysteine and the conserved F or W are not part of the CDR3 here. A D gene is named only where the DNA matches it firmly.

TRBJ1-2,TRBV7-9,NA,ASSSEAGYT
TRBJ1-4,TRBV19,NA,ASKSAVEEGNEKLF
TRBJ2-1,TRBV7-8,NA,ASSLITFNQVVAGQYNEQF
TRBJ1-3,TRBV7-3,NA,ASSLTAGNTIY
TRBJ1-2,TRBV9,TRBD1,AGTTGQGTNYGYT
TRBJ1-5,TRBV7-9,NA,ASSQDRPDQPQH
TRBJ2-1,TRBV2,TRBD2,ASPRGGTRRNEQF
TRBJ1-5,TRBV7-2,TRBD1,ASSFQGQGGNQPQH
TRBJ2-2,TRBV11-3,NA,ASSIGGITGELF
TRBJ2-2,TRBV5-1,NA,ASSLPGPRGTGELF
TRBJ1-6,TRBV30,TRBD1,AWHSGTGGRYNSPLH
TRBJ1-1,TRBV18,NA,ASSTAAGLNTEAF
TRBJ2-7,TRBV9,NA,ASSAYEQY
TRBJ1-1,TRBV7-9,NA,ASSPRDLVNTEAF
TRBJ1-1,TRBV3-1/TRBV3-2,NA,ASSQVRGAEAF
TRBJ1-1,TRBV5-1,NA,ASTLDGRQDTEAF
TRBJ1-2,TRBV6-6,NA,ASSYSIGASDYT
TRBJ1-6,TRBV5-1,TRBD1,ASSLGGQNNSPLH
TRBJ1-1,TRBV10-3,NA,AISESSKPGEAF
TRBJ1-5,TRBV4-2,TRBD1,ASSQLGGTGGQPQH
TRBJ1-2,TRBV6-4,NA,ASSDSTRAGYT
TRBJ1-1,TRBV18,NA,ASSPEARGVNTEAF
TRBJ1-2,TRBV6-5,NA,ASEANYGYT
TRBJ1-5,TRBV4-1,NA,ASSRAGVSNQPQH
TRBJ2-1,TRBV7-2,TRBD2,ASSPTSGDYNEQF
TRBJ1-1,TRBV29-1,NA,SVAAGLNTEAF
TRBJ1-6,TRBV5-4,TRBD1,ASRSDREYSPLH
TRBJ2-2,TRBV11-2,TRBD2,ASSVTERGNGELF
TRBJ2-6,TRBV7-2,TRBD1,ASSLEGQRSGANVLT
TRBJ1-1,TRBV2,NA,ASSVRVNTEAF
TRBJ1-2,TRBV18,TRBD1,ASSRLPRGDREGGYT
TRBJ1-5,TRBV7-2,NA,ASSSQGRSNQPQH
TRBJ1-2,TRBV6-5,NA,ASSLYQGNYGYT
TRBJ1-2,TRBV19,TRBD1,ASRKTGESSGYT
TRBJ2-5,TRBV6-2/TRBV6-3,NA,ASSYRRAQETQY
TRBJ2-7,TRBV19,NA,ASPLTDSLVEQY
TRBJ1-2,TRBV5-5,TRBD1,ASSRGQSGNYGYT
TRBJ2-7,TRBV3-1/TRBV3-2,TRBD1,ASSQSGQGYEQY
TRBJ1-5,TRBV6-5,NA,ASSGGDASNQPQH
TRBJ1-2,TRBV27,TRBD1,ASSRRTGGRSNYGYT
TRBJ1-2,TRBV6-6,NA,ASSRTGNYGYT
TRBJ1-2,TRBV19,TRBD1,ASSTGQGAHGYT
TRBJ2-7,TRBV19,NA,ASSRSGGGLYEQY
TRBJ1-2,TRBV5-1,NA,ASSFKGTPNYGYT
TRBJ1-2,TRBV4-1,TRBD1,ASSQDNRGRYGYT
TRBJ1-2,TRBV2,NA,ASNRDGGDYGYT
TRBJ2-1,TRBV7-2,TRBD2,ASSLAFSGISYNEQF
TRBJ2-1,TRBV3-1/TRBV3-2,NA,ASSQGLLSSYNEQF
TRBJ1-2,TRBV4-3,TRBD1,ASSQGTGVGYGYT
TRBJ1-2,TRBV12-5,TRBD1,ASGYGQGDGYT